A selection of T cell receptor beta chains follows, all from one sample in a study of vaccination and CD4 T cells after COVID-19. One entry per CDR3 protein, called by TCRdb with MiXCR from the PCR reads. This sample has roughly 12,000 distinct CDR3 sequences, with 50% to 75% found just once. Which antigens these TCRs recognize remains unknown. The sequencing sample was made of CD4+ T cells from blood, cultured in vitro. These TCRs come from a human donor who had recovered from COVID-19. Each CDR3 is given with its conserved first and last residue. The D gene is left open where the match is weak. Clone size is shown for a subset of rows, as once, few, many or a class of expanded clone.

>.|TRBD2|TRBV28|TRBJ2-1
CASSTVAGAGVSNEQFF
TGTGCCAGCAGTACAGTAGCGGGAGCCGGTGTGAGCAATGAGCAGTTCTTC
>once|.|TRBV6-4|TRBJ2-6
CASSDSDSGANVLTF
TGTGCCAGCAGTGACTCTGACTCTGGGGCCAACGTCCTGACTTTC
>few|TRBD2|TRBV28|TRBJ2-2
CASRGLAGQKGSSTGELFF
TGTGCCAGCAGGGGACTAGCGGGCCAGAAGGGTTCTAGCACCGGGGAGCTGTTTTTT
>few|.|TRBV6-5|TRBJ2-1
CASSYSGTYHYNEQFF
TGTGCCAGCAGTTACAGTGGGACCTACCACTACAATGAGCAGTTCTTC
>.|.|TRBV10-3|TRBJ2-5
CAISDREQNSWETQYF
TGTGCCATCAGTGATCGTGAACAGAATTCGTGGGAGACCCAGTACTTC
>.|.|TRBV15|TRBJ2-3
CATSRGGSGTDTQYF
TGTGCCACCAGCAGAGGTGGTAGCGGCACAGATACGCAGTATTTT
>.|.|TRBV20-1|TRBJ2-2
CSARWTGHRSGELFF
TGCAGTGCGCGATGGACGGGGCACCGGTCCGGGGAGCTGTTTTTT
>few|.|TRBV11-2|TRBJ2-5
CASSLDRGSWGETQYF
TGTGCCAGCAGCTTAGATCGGGGGAGTTGGGGTGAGACCCAGTACTTC
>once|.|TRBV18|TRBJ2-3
CASSPGPSGSTDTQYF
TGTGCCAGCTCACCAGGGCCGAGCGGGAGCACAGATACGCAGTATTTT
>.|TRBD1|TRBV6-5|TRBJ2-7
CASSYLGQGYEQYF
TGTGCCAGCAGTTACTTGGGACAGGGGTACGAGCAGTACTTC
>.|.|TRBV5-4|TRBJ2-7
CASSQDYPRGNKYEQYF
TGCGCCAGCAGCCAAGATTACCCTCGGGGGAACAAATACGAGCAGTACTTC
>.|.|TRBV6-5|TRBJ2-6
CASSYRPSGAGANVLTF
TGTGCCAGCAGTTACCGTCCGTCGGGGGCTGGGGCCAACGTCCTGACTTTC
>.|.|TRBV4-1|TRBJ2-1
CASSQETGRQFF
TGCGCCAGCAGCCAAGAAACGGGACGTCAGTTCTTC
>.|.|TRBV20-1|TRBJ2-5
CSARDGGVGETQYF
TGCAGTGCTAGAGACGGGGGAGTAGGAGAGACCCAGTACTTC
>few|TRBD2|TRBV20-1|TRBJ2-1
CSASLWGLAGDNEQFF
TGCAGTGCTAGCTTATGGGGTCTAGCGGGAGACAATGAGCAGTTCTTC
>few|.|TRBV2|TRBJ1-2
CASSGTVLNYGYTF
TGTGCCAGCAGTGGGACAGTCCTTAACTATGGCTACACCTTC